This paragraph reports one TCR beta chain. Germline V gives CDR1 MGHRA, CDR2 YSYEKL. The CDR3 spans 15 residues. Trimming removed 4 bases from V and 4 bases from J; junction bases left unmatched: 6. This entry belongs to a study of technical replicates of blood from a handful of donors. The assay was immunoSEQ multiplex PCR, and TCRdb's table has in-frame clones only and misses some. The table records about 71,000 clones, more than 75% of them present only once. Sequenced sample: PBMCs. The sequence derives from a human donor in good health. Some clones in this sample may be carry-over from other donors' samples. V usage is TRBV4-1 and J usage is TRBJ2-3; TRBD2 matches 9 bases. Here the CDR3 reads CASSPYSGGADTQYF. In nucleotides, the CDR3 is TGCGCCAGCAGCCCCTATAGCGGGGGAGCAGATACGCAGTATTTT.